This entry lists 13 T cell receptor beta chains sequenced from one sample in a study of shared clonotypes between healthy human individuals. Repertoires were generated with immunoSEQ multiplex PCR, while TCRdb's copy carries only in-frame clones and drops some. The repertoire holds under 130,000 clones, with about 72% as singletons. The sequenced material came from memory CD8+ T cells sorted from blood. Indicated subset: CD45RO+ cells pooled with CCR7-negative TemRA cells. The receptor set was obtained from a woman in her 30s in good health.

This clone was counted at least ten times. This chain uses TRBV27 with TRBJ1-2; possibly TRBD1 for D (5 bases). This CDR3 is built from 13 residues. V was shortened by 3 bases and J by 8 bases, with 13 bases between the two germline ends. Germline assignment: CDR1 MNHEY and CDR2 SMNVEV (reference sequence). The CDR3 DNA sequence: TGTGCCAGCAGTTTCTGGCAGGGTAGGGGCTACACCTTC. The encoded protein is CASSFWQGRGYTF.

This chain uses TRBV29-1 with TRBJ1-3, with 7 bases fitting TRBD1. CDR1 is SQVTM, CDR2 ANQGSEA, per germline. V was clipped by 4 bases and J by 4 bases; unmatched bases: 1. There are 12 residues in the CDR3. The chain's CDR3 is CSVAGQGNTIYF. The DNA of the CDR3 is TGCAGCGTTGCGGGACAGGGAAACACCATATATTTT.

There are a few counts of this clone. This chain joins TRBV6-5 and TRBJ1-4; D unresolved. The CDR3 length is 16 residues. Germline CDR1 and CDR2: MNHEY and SVGAGI. Trimming took 2 bases from V and 8 from J, leaving 18 bases between them. In DNA form, the CDR3 reads TGTGCCAGCAGTTACGGGCCTGGAACTTGGCGCGAAAAACTGTTTTTT. It codes for CASSYGPGTWREKLFF.

This clone was picked up a small number of times. The V call is TRBV6-5, the J call TRBJ2-1; TRBD2 matches at 8 bases. The CDR3 extends over 15 amino acids. With V trimmed by 7 bases and J by 5 bases, 10 bases remained unmatched. Germline V gives CDR1 MNHEY, CDR2 SVGAGI. CDR3 coding DNA: TGTGCCAGCAAAGTCCCCACGGGAGGGCACAATGAGCAGTTCTTC. It yields the protein CASKVPTGGHNEQFF.

This clone appeared many times. The same CDR3 can be traced to other DNA sequences in this sample. The V gene is TRBV11-2, the J gene TRBJ2-7; TRBD2 matches 9 bases. V lost 5 bases to trimming and J lost 3 bases; unmatched junction nucleotides: 5. The CDR3 is made up of 14 amino acids. Germline V lookup: CDR1 SGHAT, CDR2 FQNNGV. The CDR3 loop reads CASSRSAGGYEQYF. The CDR3 bases are TGTGCCAGCAGCCGATCAGCGGGAGGCTACGAGCAGTACTTC.

V usage is TRBV15 and J usage is TRBJ2-5; 7 bases fit TRBD2. This CDR3 comprises 16 residues. The V gene's germline CDR1 is LNHNV and CDR2 YYDKDF (reference sequence). V dropped 1 base and J dropped 1; count of bases not matched to a gene: 6. This CDR3 is CATSRALAARQETQYF. CDR3 bases: TGTGCCACCAGCAGAGCCCTAGCGGCACGCCAAGAGACCCAGTACTTC.

The rearrangement uses TRBV6-6 and TRBJ2-1, with 10 positions matching TRBD2. CDR1 and CDR2 from the germline V gene are MNHNY and SVGAGI (reference sequence). This CDR3 comprises 15 residues. V lost 0 bases and J lost 10; bases outside the gene matches: 6. Written as DNA, the CDR3 is TGTGCCAGCAGTTACTCGAGAGCGGGAGGGGGGGAGCAGTTCTTC. It yields the protein CASSYSRAGGGEQFF.

Comment on this clone: A much larger clone lies one base from this, so it may be a read error. The rearrangement uses TRBV6-4 and TRBJ1-1, with a weak D call TRBD1 (6 bases). The V end lost 5 bases, the J end lost 1 base, and 8 bases lay between the germline ends. CDR1 is MRHNA, CDR2 SNTAGT, per germline. The CDR3 is 13 residues long. The CDR3: CASSNRENTEAFF. Here the CDR3 DNA reads TGTGCCAGCAGTAACAGGGAGAACACTGAAGCTTTCTTT.

The V call is TRBV6-1, the J call TRBJ2-1, with 8 bases identical to TRBD2. Germline trimming cut 10 bases from V and 12 bases from J; bases unmatched to any gene: 2. Germline CDR1 reads MNHNS; CDR2 reads SASEGT. The CDR3 runs 9 residues. The CDR3 DNA is TGTGCCACGGGGGGGTGGCAGTTCTTC. Residues: CATGGWQFF.

The rearrangement links TRBV6-4 to TRBJ1-1, with D unclear. The germline V and J ends were trimmed by 3 bases and 5 bases, with 10 bases remaining between them. The CDR3 sequence is 13 residues long. Looked up from germline, CDR1 is MRHNA and CDR2 is SNTAGT. The CDR3 bases are TGTGCCAGCAGTGAAAGCCGGGATACTGAAGCTTTCTTT. Translated, it gives CASSESRDTEAFF.

This clone was counted many times. The rearrangement links TRBV7-9 to TRBJ2-7; 11 positions agree with TRBD2. CDR1 is SEHNR and CDR2 is FQNEAQ in the germline V gene (reference sequence). Losses at the gene ends were 4 bases for V and 5 bases for J; bases not matched to a gene: 10. This CDR3 has 16 amino acids. CDR3: CASSSTPGLAVDEQYF. Here the CDR3 DNA reads TGTGCCAGCAGCTCCACTCCGGGACTAGCGGTTGACGAGCAGTACTTC.

This chain joins TRBV28 and TRBJ2-2; 12 nucleotides match TRBD2. V gave up 5 bases and J gave up 4 bases; unmatched junction bases: 2. The germline V gene encodes CDR1 MDHEN and CDR2 SYDVKM. CDR3 length equals 15 residues. The CDR3: CASSLAGGVTGELFF. CDR3 sequence (DNA): TGTGCCAGCAGTCTAGCGGGAGGGGTCACCGGGGAGCTGTTTTTT.

The chain recombines TRBV6-1 with TRBJ1-5; 8 bases line up with TRBD1. The CDR3 consists of 15 residues. V shed 1 base and J 3 bases; nucleotides not matched to a gene: 2. Germline assignment: CDR1 MNHNS and CDR2 SASEGT. Here the CDR3 DNA reads TGTGCCAGCAGTGAAGGGGGACAGGACAATCAGCCCCAGCATTTT. Translated, it gives CASSEGGQDNQPQHF.